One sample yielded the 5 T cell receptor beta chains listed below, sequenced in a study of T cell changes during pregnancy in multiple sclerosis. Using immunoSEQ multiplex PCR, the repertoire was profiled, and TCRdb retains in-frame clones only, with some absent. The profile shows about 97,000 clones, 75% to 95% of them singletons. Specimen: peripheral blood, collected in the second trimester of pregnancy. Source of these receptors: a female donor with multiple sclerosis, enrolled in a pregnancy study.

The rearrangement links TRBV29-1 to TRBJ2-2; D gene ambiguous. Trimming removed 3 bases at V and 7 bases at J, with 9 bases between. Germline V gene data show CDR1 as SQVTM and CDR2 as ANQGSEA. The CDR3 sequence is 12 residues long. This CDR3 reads CSVDSIGGELFF. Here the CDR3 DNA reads TGCAGCGTTGATTCTATCGGCGGGGAGCTGTTTTTT.

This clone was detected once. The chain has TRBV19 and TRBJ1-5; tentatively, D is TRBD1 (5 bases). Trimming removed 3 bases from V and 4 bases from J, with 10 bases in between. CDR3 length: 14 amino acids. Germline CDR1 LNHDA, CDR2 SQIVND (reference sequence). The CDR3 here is CASSIGGRNQPQHF. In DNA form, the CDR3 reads TGTGCCAGTAGTATCGGGGGGAGAAATCAGCCCCAGCATTTT.

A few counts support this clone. CDR3 protein: CASRGVVGTGSYEQYF. For the CDR3, the DNA is TGTGCCAGCAGGGGGGTGGTGGGGACAGGCTCCTACGAGCAGTACTTC. The chain is built from TRBV27 and TRBJ2-7, with 8 positions matching TRBD1. V shed 6 bases and J 0 bases; nucleotides not matched to a gene: 10. In germline, CDR1 is MNHEY, CDR2 SMNVEV (reference sequence). The CDR3 runs to 16 residues.

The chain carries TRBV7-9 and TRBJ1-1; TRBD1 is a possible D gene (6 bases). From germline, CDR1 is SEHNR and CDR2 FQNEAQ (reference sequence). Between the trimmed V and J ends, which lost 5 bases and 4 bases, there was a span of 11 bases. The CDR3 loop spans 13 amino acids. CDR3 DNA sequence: TGTGCCAGCAGCGCTGGACAGATCACTGAAGCTTTCTTT. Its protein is CASSAGQITEAFF.

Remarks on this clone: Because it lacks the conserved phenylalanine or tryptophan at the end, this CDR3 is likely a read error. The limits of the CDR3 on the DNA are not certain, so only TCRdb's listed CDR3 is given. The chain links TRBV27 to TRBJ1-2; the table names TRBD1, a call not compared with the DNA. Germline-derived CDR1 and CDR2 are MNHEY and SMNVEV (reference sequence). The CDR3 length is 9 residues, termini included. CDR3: CASSLKGNG.